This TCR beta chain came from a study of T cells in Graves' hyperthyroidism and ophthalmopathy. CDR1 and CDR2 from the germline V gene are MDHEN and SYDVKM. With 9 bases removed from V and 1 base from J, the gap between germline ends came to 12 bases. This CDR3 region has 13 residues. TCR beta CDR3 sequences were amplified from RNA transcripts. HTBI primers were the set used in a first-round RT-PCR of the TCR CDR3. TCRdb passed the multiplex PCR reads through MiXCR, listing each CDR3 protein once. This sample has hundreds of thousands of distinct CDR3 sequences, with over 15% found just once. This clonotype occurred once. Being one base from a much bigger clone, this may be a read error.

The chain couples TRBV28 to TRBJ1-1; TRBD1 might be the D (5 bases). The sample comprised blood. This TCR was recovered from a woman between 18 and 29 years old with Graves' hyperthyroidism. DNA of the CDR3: TGTGCCAGAAGGGGAACAGGGAACACTGAAGCTTTCTTT. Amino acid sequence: CARRGTGNTEAFF.